This TCR beta chain was identified during a study of blood T cell repertoires in COVID-19. Trimming at V came to 3 bases and at J to 9 bases, leaving 8 bases not matched to a gene. The length of the CDR3 is 15 residues. Germline CDR1 and CDR2: LNHDA and SQIVND (reference sequence). Profiling relied on immunoSEQ multiplex PCR, and the TCRdb table lists in-frame clones only, not all of them. This sample has about 260,000 clones, with 90% found just once. The TCR sequence derives from a woman between 35 and 50 years old with acute or convalescent COVID-19. Input material: peripheral blood. The chain recombines TRBV19 with TRBJ1-6, with 7 bases identical to TRBD1. CDR3 in DNA: TGTGCCAGTAGTATTGGGACAGCTGAAGGTTCACCCCTCCACTTT. As protein: CASSIGTAEGSPLHF.